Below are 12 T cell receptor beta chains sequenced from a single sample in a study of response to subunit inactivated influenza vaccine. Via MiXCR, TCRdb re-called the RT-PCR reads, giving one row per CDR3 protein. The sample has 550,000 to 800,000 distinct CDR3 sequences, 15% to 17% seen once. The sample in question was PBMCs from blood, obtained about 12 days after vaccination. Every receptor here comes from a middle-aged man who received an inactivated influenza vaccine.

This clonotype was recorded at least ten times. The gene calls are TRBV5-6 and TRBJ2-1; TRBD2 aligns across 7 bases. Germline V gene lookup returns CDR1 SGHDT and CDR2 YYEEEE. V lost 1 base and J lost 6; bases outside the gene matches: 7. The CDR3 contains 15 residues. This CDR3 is CASSLLSGSPNEQFF. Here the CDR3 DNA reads TGTGCCAGCAGCTTGCTTAGCGGGTCCCCCAATGAGCAGTTCTTC. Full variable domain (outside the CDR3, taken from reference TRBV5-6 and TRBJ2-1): DAGVTQSPTHLIKTRGQQVTLRCSPKSGHDTVSWYQQALGQGPQFIFQYYEEEERQRGNFPDRFSGHQFPNYSSELNVNALLLGDSALYLCASSLLSGSPNEQFFGPGTRLTVL.

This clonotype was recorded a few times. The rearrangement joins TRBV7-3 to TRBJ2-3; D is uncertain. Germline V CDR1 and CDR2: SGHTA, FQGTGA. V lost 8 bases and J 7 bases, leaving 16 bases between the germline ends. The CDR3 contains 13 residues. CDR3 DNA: TGTGCCAGCGCAACGGCCACCGAGAATACGCAGTATTTT. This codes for CASATATENTQYF.

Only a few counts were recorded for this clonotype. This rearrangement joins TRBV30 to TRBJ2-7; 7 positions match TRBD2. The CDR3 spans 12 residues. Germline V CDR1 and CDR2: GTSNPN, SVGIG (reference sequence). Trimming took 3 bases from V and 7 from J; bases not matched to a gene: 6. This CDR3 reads CAWSKLAWEQYF. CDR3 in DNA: TGTGCCTGGAGCAAACTAGCGTGGGAGCAGTACTTC.

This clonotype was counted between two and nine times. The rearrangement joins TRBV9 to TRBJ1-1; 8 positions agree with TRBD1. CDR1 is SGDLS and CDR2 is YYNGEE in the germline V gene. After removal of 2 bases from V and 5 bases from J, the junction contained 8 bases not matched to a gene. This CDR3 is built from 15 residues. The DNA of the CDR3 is TGTGCCAGCAGCGTGCTCGGACAGGGAGAAACTGAAGCTTTCTTT. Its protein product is CASSVLGQGETEAFF.

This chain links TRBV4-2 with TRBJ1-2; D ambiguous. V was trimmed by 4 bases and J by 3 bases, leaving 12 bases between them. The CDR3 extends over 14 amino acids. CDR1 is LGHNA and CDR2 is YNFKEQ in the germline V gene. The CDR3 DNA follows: TGTGCCAGCAGCCCGCCGCTGGCGGACTATGGCTACACCTTC. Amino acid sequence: CASSPPLADYGYTF.

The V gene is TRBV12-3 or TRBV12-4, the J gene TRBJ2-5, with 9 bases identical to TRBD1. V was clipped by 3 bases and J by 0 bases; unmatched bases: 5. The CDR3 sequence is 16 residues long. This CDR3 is CASSLEGTGNQETQYF. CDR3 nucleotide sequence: TGTGCCAGCAGTTTGGAGGGGACAGGGAACCAAGAGACCCAGTACTTC.

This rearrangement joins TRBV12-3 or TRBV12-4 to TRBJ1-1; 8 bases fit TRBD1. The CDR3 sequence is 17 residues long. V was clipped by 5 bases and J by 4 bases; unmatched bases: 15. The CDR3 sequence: CASSQTPSQGAGTEAFF. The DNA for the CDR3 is TGTGCCAGCAGTCAGACCCCTTCCCAGGGGGCTGGCACTGAAGCTTTCTTT.

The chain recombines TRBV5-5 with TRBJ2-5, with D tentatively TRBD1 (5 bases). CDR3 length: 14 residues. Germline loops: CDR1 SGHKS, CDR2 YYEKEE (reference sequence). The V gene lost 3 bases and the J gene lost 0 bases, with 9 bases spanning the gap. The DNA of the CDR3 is TGTGCCAGCAGCTCAAGGGGCAACCAAGAGACCCAGTACTTC. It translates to CASSSRGNQETQYF.

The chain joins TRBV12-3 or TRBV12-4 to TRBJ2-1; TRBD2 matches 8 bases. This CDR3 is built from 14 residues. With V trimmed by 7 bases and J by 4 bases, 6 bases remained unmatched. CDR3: CASTDTSGYNEQFF. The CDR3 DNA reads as TGTGCCAGCACCGATACTAGCGGATACAATGAGCAGTTCTTC.

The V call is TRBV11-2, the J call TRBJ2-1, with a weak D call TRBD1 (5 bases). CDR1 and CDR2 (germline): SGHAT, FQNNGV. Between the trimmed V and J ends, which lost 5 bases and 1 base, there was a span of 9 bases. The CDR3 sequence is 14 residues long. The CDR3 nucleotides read TGTGCCAGCAGCCATCAGGGTTCCTACAATGAGCAGTTCTTC. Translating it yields CASSHQGSYNEQFF.

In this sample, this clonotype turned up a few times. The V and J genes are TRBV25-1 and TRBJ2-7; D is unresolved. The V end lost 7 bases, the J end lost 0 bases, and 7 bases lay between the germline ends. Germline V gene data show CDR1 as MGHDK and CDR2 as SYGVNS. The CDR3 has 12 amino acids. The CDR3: CASMGNSYEQYF. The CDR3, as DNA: TGTGCCAGCATGGGGAACTCCTACGAGCAGTACTTC.

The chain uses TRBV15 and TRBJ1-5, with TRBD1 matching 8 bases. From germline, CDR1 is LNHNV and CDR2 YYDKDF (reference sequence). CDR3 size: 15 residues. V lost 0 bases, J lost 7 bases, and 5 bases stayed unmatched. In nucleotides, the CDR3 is TGTGCCACCAGCAGAGAAACAGGGGGGACCCAGCCCCAGCATTTT. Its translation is CATSRETGGTQPQHF.